This T cell receptor (beta chain) was retrieved from a study of blood T cell repertoires in COVID-19. The wider study: PBMCs, B-cell-depleted T cells, or T cells provided the cDNA or gDNA that made up the material.

Measured with immunoSEQ multiplex PCR; TCRdb has only the in-frame clones, and not every one. The repertoire holds a few hundred thousand clones, with around 88% as singletons. Sequenced material: peripheral blood. This TCR was recovered from a woman aged 25 to 39 who had recovered from COVID-19.

In DNA form, the CDR3 reads TGCAGCGTTGAAGGGTCGTCCCACAGAGCCCATGGCTACACCTTC. This encodes CSVEGSSHRAHGYTF. This chain joins TRBV29-1 and TRBJ1-2; D ambiguous. Germline CDR1 is SQVTM and CDR2 is ANQGSEA. The CDR3 length is 15 residues. V lost 1 base and J 6 bases, leaving 18 bases between the germline ends.